This TCR beta chain is from a study of cytomegalovirus exposure and HLA in healthy donors. Trimming cost V 9 bases and J 0 bases; bases outside gene matches: 10. Germline V lookup: CDR1 LNHDA, CDR2 SQIVND (reference sequence). This CDR3 has 17 residues. Findings and limits, study-wide: An assumption of roughly uniform sequencing depth across donors underlay the presence/absence analyses.

About this clone: Its antigen is not identified.

Primers included in the PCR were 60 Vbeta and 13 Jbeta primers. Generated by immunoSEQ multiplex PCR, the TCRdb table keeps only in-frame clones and is missing some. Of more than 150,000 clones listed, around 80% were seen once; the top ten hold roughly 1.6%. The chain combines TRBV19 with TRBJ2-1; 11 bases fit TRBD2. The specimen sequenced was PBMCs. The clonotype comes from a middle-aged man in good health and CMV-seronegative. CDR3 sequence: CASQTSGTLSSYNEQFF. In DNA, the CDR3 is TGTGCCAGCCAGACTAGCGGGACGTTGAGCTCCTACAATGAGCAGTTCTTC.